This T cell receptor beta chain was sequenced for a study of OX40 agonist ivuxolimab in advanced cancers. The V segment lost 0 bases and the J segment 3 bases; nucleotides outside the gene matches: 5. Germline V gives CDR1 LGHNA, CDR2 YNFKEQ. The CDR3 length is 16 residues. Profiled with immunoSEQ multiplex PCR; TCRdb holds only in-frame clones, not every one. The repertoire holds tens of thousands of clones, with 84% as singletons. The sequencing here drew on CD4+ or CD8+ T cells sorted from blood, taken in a trial of the OX40 agonist ivuxolimab. This chain connects TRBV4-2 to TRBJ1-3; the match to TRBD1 covers 7 bases. The origin of this receptor is an adult with an advanced solid tumor such as melanoma, head and neck, liver or kidney cancer. CDR3 residues: CASSQDPRDSGNTIYF. CDR3 sequence (DNA): TGTGCCAGCAGCCAAGATCCTCGGGACAGTGGAAACACCATATATTTT.